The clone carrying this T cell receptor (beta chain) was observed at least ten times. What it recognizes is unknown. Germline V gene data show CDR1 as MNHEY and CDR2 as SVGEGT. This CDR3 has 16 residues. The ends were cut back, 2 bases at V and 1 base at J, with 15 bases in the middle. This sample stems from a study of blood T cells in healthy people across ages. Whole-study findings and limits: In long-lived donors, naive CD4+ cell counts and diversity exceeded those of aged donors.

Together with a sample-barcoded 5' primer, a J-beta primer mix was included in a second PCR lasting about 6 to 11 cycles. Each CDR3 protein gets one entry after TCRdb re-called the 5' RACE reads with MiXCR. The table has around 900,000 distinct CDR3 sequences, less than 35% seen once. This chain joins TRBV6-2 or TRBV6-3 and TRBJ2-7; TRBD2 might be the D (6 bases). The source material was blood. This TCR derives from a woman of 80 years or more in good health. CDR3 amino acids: CASSYRRTRGSYEQYF. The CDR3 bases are TGTGCCAGCAGTTACCGGAGGACACGGGGGTCCTACGAGCAGTACTTC.